Each of the 2 T cell receptor beta chains below was sequenced from the same sample in a study of blood T cell repertoires in COVID-19. TCRdb's table, derived via immunoSEQ multiplex PCR, lists solely in-frame clones and lacks some. This sample has 250,000 to 300,000 clones, with roughly 80% found just once. The sample was PBMCs or T cells enriched from blood (not recorded which). The receptors stem from a young man with acute COVID-19.

V gene TRBV7-9 combines with J gene TRBJ1-4; weak D call: TRBD1 (5 bases). Germline lookup yields CDR1 SEHNR and CDR2 FQNEAQ (reference sequence). Between the trimmed V and J ends, which lost 0 bases and 8 bases, there was a span of 10 bases. CDR3 length: 14 residues. CDR3 DNA: TGTGCCAGCAGCTTAGCGCAGGGTTTGGAAAAACTGTTTTTT. Protein: CASSLAQGLEKLFF.

The rearrangement joins TRBV12-3 or TRBV12-4 to TRBJ2-5; TRBD2 matches at 7 bases. J was trimmed by 4 bases and V by 6 bases; bases with no gene match: 5. The CDR3 has 13 amino acids. The DNA for the CDR3 is TGTGCCAGCAGGAAGGGAGGGCTAGAGACCCAGTACTTC. The encoded protein is CASRKGGLETQYF.